This T cell receptor beta chain was recorded in a study of T cell clonality in common variable immunodeficiency. This CDR3 comprises 14 residues. V was pared by 0 bases and J by 3 bases, with 4 bases of the junction left unmatched. Germline assignment: CDR1 DFQATT and CDR2 SNEGSKA (reference sequence). Notes on the study in general: Compared with controls, CVID subjects had fewer shared TCRbeta clones. CVID subjects had higher TCRbeta clonality than healthy controls, most marked in about a third.

This clone was observed many times. Its target is not known. The CDR3 end is not reached by the read, which stops 3 residues before it; the germline J gene fills it in. This table comes from immunoSEQ multiplex PCR, and its TCRdb copy is limited to in-frame clones, with some not included. The data show 40,000 to 65,000 clones, none appearing only once, with 3.4% held by the ten largest. This TCR derives from a person aged 18 to 70 in good health. The chain has TRBV20-1 and TRBJ1-1, with TRBD1 identical over 7 bases. What was sequenced was peripheral blood mononuclear cells. This chain's CDR3 is CSARDPGQYTEAFF. The DNA read from the CDR3 is TGCAGTGCTAGAGACCCGGGACAGTACACTGAA.